The 32 T cell receptor beta chains given below trace back to one sample, sequenced in a study of T-cell memory formation after mild COVID-19. TCRdb reanalysed the 5' RACE reads using MiXCR and keeps one entry per CDR3 protein. The sample yields approximately 390,000 distinct CDR3 sequences, 15% to 20% seen once. Material for sequencing was PBMCs or a T cell subset sorted from them (not recorded which). Source of these receptors: a man between 18 and 35 years old who had mild COVID-19 (a few samples of this study predate the infection). Cell type and time point are not known.

The chain has TRBV5-5 and TRBJ2-2; D is possibly TRBD2 (6 bases). The CDR3 runs to 12 residues. Trimming removed 5 bases from V and 7 bases from J, with 9 bases in between. CDR1 and CDR2 (germline): SGHKS, YYEKEE (reference sequence). CDR3 bases: TGTGCCAGCAGAGAGGGAGGCGGGGAGCTGTTTTTT. Protein: CASREGGGELFF.

The chain has TRBV28 and TRBJ2-7, with a tentative D call TRBD1 (6 bases). The germline gives CDR1 MDHEN, CDR2 SYDVKM. The CDR3 covers 14 residues. Trimming stripped 10 bases from V and 1 base from J, with 17 bases between. Here the CDR3 DNA reads TGTGCCACCAGGGGCACCGTAGGTTCCTACGAGCAGTACGTC. It specifies CATRGTVGSYEQYV.

This clonotype has just a few counts. The rearrangement links TRBV21-1 to TRBJ2-7; the table's TRBD1 call for D was not verified on the DNA. TRBV21-1 constitutes a pseudogene. The CDR3 has 14 amino acids. The CDR3 reads CAGVGTGGSYEQYF. The CDR3 bases are TGTGCTGGGGTAGGGACAGGGGGGTCCTACGAGCAGTACTTC.

In its sample, this clonotype was seen a few times. V and J are TRBV7-9 and TRBJ2-7; 8 bases are shared with TRBD1. This CDR3 is 15 amino acids long. Germline V CDR1 and CDR2: SEHNR, FQNEAQ (reference sequence). Germline trimming cut 7 bases from V and 2 bases from J; bases unmatched to any gene: 10. The CDR3 region is CASTWSDRGAYEQYV. The DNA of the CDR3 is TGTGCCAGCACCTGGTCTGACAGGGGCGCCTACGAGCAGTACGTC.

The chain couples TRBV5-5 to TRBJ2-5; weak D call: TRBD2 (6 bases). CDR1 is SGHKS, CDR2 YYEKEE, per germline (reference sequence). The CDR3 has 15 amino acids. V was cut by 4 bases and J by 5 bases, with 18 bases left in between. In nucleotides, the CDR3 is TGTGCCAGCAGCCCTAGGGGCCTAGCGTATGAGACCCAGTACTTC. It encodes CASSPRGLAYETQYF.

This clonotype was observed at least ten times. V and J are TRBV7-9 and TRBJ2-3; 8 bases match TRBD1. Germline assignment: CDR1 SEHNR and CDR2 FQNEAQ (reference sequence). V shed 0 bases and J 3 bases; nucleotides not matched to a gene: 5. The CDR3 extends over 16 amino acids. CDR3 sequence reads: CASSLAQGAGTDTQYF. CDR3 sequence (DNA): TGTGCCAGCAGCTTAGCGCAGGGGGCAGGTACAGATACGCAGTATTTT.

This clonotype was counted between two and nine times. The rearrangement joins TRBV5-1 to TRBJ1-5; 7 positions agree with TRBD1. J gave up 7 bases and V 4 bases, and 8 bases lay outside the gene matches. This CDR3 is built from 14 residues. CDR1 SGHRS and CDR2 YFSETQ come from the germline V gene. DNA for the CDR3: TGCGCCAGCAGCGCTGAAGGGGGCACACAGCCCCAGCATTTT. Protein product: CASSAEGGTQPQHF.

This clonotype has a handful of counts. The rearrangement joins TRBV9 to TRBJ2-1; TRBD2 aligns across 10 bases. V trimming: 0 bases; J trimming: 4 bases; junction bases outside the gene matches: 1. CDR3 size: 15 residues. Germline lookup yields CDR1 SGDLS and CDR2 YYNGEE. The CDR3, as DNA: TGTGCCAGCAGCGTAGTAGCGGGGGGTTACAATGAGCAGTTCTTC. Translation: CASSVVAGGYNEQFF.

The V and J genes are TRBV5-4 and TRBJ2-2, with TRBD1 as a possible D gene (6 bases). The CDR3 is made up of 13 amino acids. Germline V gene sequence: CDR1 SGHNT, CDR2 YYREEE (reference sequence). Trimming removed 5 bases from V and 6 bases from J, with 11 bases in between. The DNA for the CDR3 is TGTGCCAGCAGGGGGGCCCGGTCCGGGGAGCTGTTTTTT. Its translation: CASRGARSGELFF.

V usage is TRBV12-3 or TRBV12-4 and J usage is TRBJ2-1; D possibly corresponds to TRBD1 (5 bases). The CDR3 runs to 13 residues. V was trimmed by 7 bases and J by 9 bases, leaving 16 bases between them. The CDR3 reads CASTRADRPEQFF. The CDR3 DNA reads TGTGCCAGCACCCGGGCCGACAGACCTGAGCAGTTCTTC.

This rearrangement joins TRBV28 to TRBJ1-3; tentative D call: TRBD1 (5 bases). CDR3 length equals 15 residues. Between the trimmed V and J ends, which lost 6 bases and 3 bases, there was a span of 15 bases. Germline V gives CDR1 MDHEN, CDR2 SYDVKM. DNA for the CDR3: TGTGCCAGCAGCCCCCCTGGGGGATATGGAAACACCATATATTTT. It specifies CASSPPGGYGNTIYF.

In this sample, this clonotype turned up a few times. The J gene is TRBJ1-5, the V gene TRBV6-2 or TRBV6-3; D is unclear. V was cut by 5 bases and J by 7 bases, with 9 bases left in between. Per the germline V gene, CDR1 is MNHEY and CDR2 is SVGEGT. The CDR3 is 12 amino acids. CDR3 coding DNA: TGTGCCAGCAGTCCCCGTAGGCAGCCCCAGCATTTT. This gives the protein CASSPRRQPQHF.

This clonotype showed up just a few times. One end of the junction is discordant with germline, which a read error may explain. The gene calls are TRBV7-8 and TRBJ2-4; TRBD2 might be the D (5 bases). Looked up from germline, CDR1 is SGHVS and CDR2 is FQNEAQ. CDR3 length: 17 residues. CDR3 sequence reads: CASSLARAPGAKNIQYF. Written as DNA, the CDR3 is TGTGCCAGCAGCCTAGCTAGGGCCCCTGGGGCCAAAAACATTCAGTACTTC.

This clonotype was seen more than once but under ten times. This chain uses TRBV18 with TRBJ1-3, with a tentative D call TRBD1 (5 bases). The V gene lost 3 bases and the J gene lost 4 bases, with 13 bases spanning the gap. Germline V CDR1 and CDR2: KGHSH, LQKENI. This CDR3 contains 15 residues. This CDR3 reads CASSPAEGRGNTIYF. CDR3 nucleotide sequence: TGTGCCAGCTCACCGGCCGAGGGGCGAGGAAACACCATATATTTT. Complete variable domain (other parts from reference TRBV18 and TRBJ1-3): NAGVMQNPRHLVRRRGQEARLRCSPMKGHSHVYWYRQLPEEGLKFMVYLQKENIIDESGMPKERFSAEFPKEGPSILRIQQVVRGDSAAYFCASSPAEGRGNTIYFGEGSWLTVV.

The sample holds many counts of this clonotype. The rearrangement uses TRBV11-2 and TRBJ1-1; tentatively, D is TRBD1 (5 bases). Looked up from germline, CDR1 is SGHAT and CDR2 is FQNNGV. Trimming took off 1 base at V and 1 base at J, with 7 bases between the two ends. The CDR3 extends over 14 amino acids. CDR3 nucleotides: TGTGCCAGCAGCTTAGGACAGTCGAACACTGAAGCTTTCTTT. It specifies CASSLGQSNTEAFF.

This clonotype was found a few times. V is TRBV7-8 and J is TRBJ2-5, with 8 bases fitting TRBD1. V gave up 5 bases and J gave up 5 bases; unmatched junction bases: 10. The germline gives CDR1 SGHVS, CDR2 FQNEAQ. This CDR3 is 15 amino acids long. CDR3 residues: CASSPPGRQGETQYF. In DNA, the CDR3 is TGTGCCAGCAGCCCTCCAGGGAGACAGGGGGAGACCCAGTACTTC. Full variable domain (missing parts from reference TRBV7-8 and TRBJ2-5): GAGVSQSPRYKVAKRGQDVALRCDPISGHVSLFWYQQALGQGPEFLTYFQNEAQLDKSGLPSDRFFAERPEGSVSTLKIQRTQQEDSAVYLCASSPPGRQGETQYFGPGTRLLVL.

The CDR3 loop reads CASSSRMDTQYF. In nucleotides, the CDR3 is TGTGCCAGCAGTTCACGTATGGATACGCAGTATTTT. The gene calls are TRBV6-2 or TRBV6-3 and TRBJ2-3, with D unclear. This CDR3 has 12 amino acids. Per germline, CDR1 MNHEY and CDR2 SVGEGT. Trimming took off 4 bases at V and 6 bases at J, with 8 bases between the two ends.

The J gene is TRBJ1-2, the V gene TRBV20-1; D not certain. The CDR3 totals 14 residues. V dropped 5 bases and J dropped 4 bases, with 17 bases sitting between them. Germline V gene lookup returns CDR1 DFQATT and CDR2 SNEGSKA (reference sequence). The CDR3 nucleotides are TGCAGTGCTTCTTTACGGGAACCGAGCTATGGCTACACCTTC. It yields the protein CSASLREPSYGYTF.

The rearrangement joins TRBV12-3 or TRBV12-4 to TRBJ1-1; the D gene is possibly TRBD1 (6 bases). The CDR3 length is 13 residues. Trimming pared 5 bases from V and 2 bases from J, leaving 9 bases between. The CDR3 DNA is TGTGCCAGCAGTCCAGGGACAAACACTGAAGCTTTCTTT. Protein product: CASSPGTNTEAFF.

This clonotype was seen only a few times. The rearrangement joins TRBV29-1 to TRBJ2-1, with 9 positions matching TRBD2. Germline CDR1 reads SQVTM; CDR2 reads ANQGSEA. The length of the CDR3 is 15 residues. The J segment lost 4 bases and the V segment lost 1 base, leaving 5 bases of the junction unmatched. CDR3 coding DNA: TGCAGCGTTGAAGTGGGCGGGGGGGCATACAATGAGCAGTTCTTC. This translates into CSVEVGGGAYNEQFF.

The V and J genes are TRBV7-6 and TRBJ1-1, with 7 bases matching TRBD1. Germline V gene data show CDR1 as SGHVS and CDR2 as FNYEAQ. The CDR3 has 15 residues. V was pared by 4 bases and J by 0 bases, with 5 bases of the junction left unmatched. The CDR3 protein is CASSSRQGMNTEAFF. The CDR3 region has the DNA TGTGCCAGCAGCTCCAGACAGGGTATGAACACTGAAGCTTTCTTT.

The chain recombines TRBV6-5 with TRBJ2-2; tentatively, D is TRBD2 (5 bases). This CDR3 comprises 12 residues. V was pared by 6 bases and J by 5 bases, with 7 bases between. Germline CDR1 is MNHEY and CDR2 is SVGAGI. CDR3 loop: CASRRRTGELFF. CDR3 in DNA: TGTGCCAGCAGGCGGAGGACCGGGGAGCTGTTTTTT.

DNA for the CDR3: TGTGCCAGCAGCCCACTCCGGGGGCTCGTTTTCAATGAGCAGTTCTTC. Translation: CASSPLRGLVFNEQFF. The chain joins TRBV11-2 to TRBJ2-1, with D perhaps assigned TRBD1 or TRBD2 (6 bases each). CDR3 length: 16 amino acids. Trimming pared 5 bases from V and 6 bases from J, leaving 20 bases between. Germline V gene lookup returns CDR1 SGHAT and CDR2 FQNNGV.

This clonotype was seen a few times. J is TRBJ1-2 and V is TRBV3-1; D is undetermined. CDR3 size: 15 residues. The germline gives CDR1 LGHDT, CDR2 YNNKEL (reference sequence). V was trimmed by 0 bases and J by 6 bases, leaving 14 bases between them. As DNA, the CDR3 is TGTGCCAGCAGCCAAGACTGGAAGCTCCGCCATGGCTACACCTTC. As protein: CASSQDWKLRHGYTF.

This clonotype was recorded a few times. The rearrangement uses TRBV6-2 or TRBV6-3 and TRBJ2-7; 10 bases match TRBD2. V lost 7 bases, J lost 3 bases, and 6 bases stayed unmatched. Per germline, CDR1 MNHEY and CDR2 SVGEGT. The CDR3 runs to 14 residues. The CDR3 spells CASTRLAGGYEQYF. Written as DNA, the CDR3 is TGTGCCAGCACCAGACTAGCGGGTGGCTACGAGCAGTACTTC.

The chain is built from TRBV20-1 and TRBJ1-4; no definite D call. V was shortened by 1 base and J by 0 bases, with 6 bases between the two germline ends. Germline V gene sequence: CDR1 DFQATT, CDR2 SNEGSKA (reference sequence). The CDR3 totals 14 residues. The CDR3 nucleotides are TGCAGTGCTAGAGTCGGGACAACTAATGAAAAACTGTTTTTT. Translated: CSARVGTTNEKLFF.

The gene calls are TRBV19 and TRBJ1-1; D call uncertain. Germline values: CDR1 LNHDA, CDR2 SQIVND (reference sequence). CDR3 length: 15 residues. Trimming removed 3 bases at V and 1 base at J, with 12 bases between. The CDR3 region has the DNA TGTGCCAGTAGTATCCAGCCCTTTGGGAACACTGAAGCTTTCTTT. Translation gives CASSIQPFGNTEAFF. Supplemented by reference TRBV19 and TRBJ1-1, the full variable domain reads DGGITQSPKYLFRKEGQNVTLSCEQNLNHDAMYWYRQDPGQGLRLIYYSQIVNDFQKGDIAEGYSVSREKKESFPLTVTSAQKNPTAFYLCASSIQPFGNTEAFFGQGTRLTVV.

This clonotype has more than one count but fewer than ten. The V call is TRBV5-1, the J call TRBJ2-5; TRBD2 matches at 12 bases. This CDR3 is 15 amino acids long. Trimming removed 6 bases from V and 1 base from J; junction bases left unmatched: 4. Germline V gene sequence: CDR1 SGHRS, CDR2 YFSETQ. The CDR3 reads CASKGLAGPQETQYF. The CDR3 nucleotides are TGCGCCAGCAAGGGACTAGCGGGCCCCCAAGAGACCCAGTACTTC.

This clonotype was counted a few times. This chain connects TRBV15 to TRBJ2-1, with D tentatively TRBD2 (5 bases). The CDR3 sequence is 15 residues long. CDR1 is LNHNV, CDR2 YYDKDF, per germline (reference sequence). V lost 1 base and J lost 4, with 11 bases in between. CDR3 DNA: TGTGCCACCAGCAGAGGGACTCCCCATTACAATGAGCAGTTCTTC. Its protein is CATSRGTPHYNEQFF.

In this sample, this clonotype turned up a few times. V gene TRBV7-2 combines with J gene TRBJ2-3, with D hard to call. Germline assignment: CDR1 SGHTA and CDR2 FQGNSA. The CDR3 runs to 16 residues. The V gene lost 3 bases and the J gene lost 0 bases, with 13 bases spanning the gap. CDR3 bases: TGTGCCAGCAGCTTCTCCCTAAGCCTTAGCACAGATACGCAGTATTTT. This encodes CASSFSLSLSTDTQYF.

The chain combines TRBV5-1 with TRBJ2-5; TRBD2 matches 8 bases. There are 15 residues in the CDR3. CDR1 SGHRS and CDR2 YFSETQ come from the germline V gene. The J segment lost 0 bases and the V segment lost 5 bases, leaving 6 bases of the junction unmatched. CDR3 bases: TGCGCCAGCAGTAGGAGCGGGGGACACCAAGAGACCCAGTACTTC. It specifies CASSRSGGHQETQYF.

The rearrangement joins TRBV18 to TRBJ1-6; possible D gene TRBD1, 6 bases. Germline CDR1 KGHSH, CDR2 LQKENI. This CDR3 contains 15 residues. The ends were cut back, 2 bases at V and 9 bases at J, with 14 bases in the middle. CDR3 bases: TGTGCCAGCTCACCAGGACAGTGGGAGCTTTCACCCCTCCACTTT. It encodes CASSPGQWELSPLHF.